Listed here is a single T cell receptor (beta chain). The CDR3 length is 13 residues. CDR1 is SNHLY, CDR2 FYNNEI, per germline. V lost 11 bases to trimming and J lost 1 base, with 14 bases between them. This specimen belongs to a study of yellow fever vaccine responses in identical twins. One entry per CDR3 protein, called by TCRdb with MiXCR from the RT-PCR reads. The sample has under 25,000 distinct CDR3 sequences, approximately 70% seen once; the top ten hold about 2.5%. This TCR came from a woman in her late teens or twenties who received the yellow fever vaccine. This sequence joins TRBV2 and TRBJ1-1; unclear D gene. The source was T cells from blood (PBMCs), unsorted or a sorted subset (not recorded which), collected before or after yellow fever vaccination (not recorded which). The DNA of the CDR3 is TGTGCCTTTTCTACACCGGAGAACACTGAAGCTTTCTTT. Residues: CAFSTPENTEAFF.